This T cell receptor (beta chain) is drawn from a study of T-cell reconstitution after alpha-beta-depleted transplantation in children. The study, taken as a whole, reports: Surviving recipient cells, namely T cells and thymic progenitors, were the source of high day-60 TCRbeta diversity in some patients.

This CDR3 spans 13 amino acids. CDR1 and CDR2 (germline): SGHRS, YFSETQ. The ends were cut back, 1 base at V and 7 bases at J, with 8 bases in the middle. Researchers prepared the TCRbeta library using unique molecular identifiers, the study reports. TCRdb ran MiXCR on the PCR reads and lists one entry per CDR3 protein. The sample has approximately 520,000 distinct CDR3 sequences; approximately 10% are singletons. This clonotype was found a few times. The antigen remains unidentified. Here the sequenced sample was PBMCs, mostly from graft donor cells, taken 180 days after TCRalphabeta/CD19-depleted stem cell transplant. The chain links TRBV5-1 to TRBJ2-2; D is unresolved. The TCR comes from a female patient aged 2-9 years who had a stem cell transplant for aplastic anemia, so the T cells may come from the graft donor. The chain's CDR3 is CASSLYEDGELFF. CDR3 DNA: TGCGCCAGCAGCTTGTATGAGGACGGGGAGCTGTTTTTT.